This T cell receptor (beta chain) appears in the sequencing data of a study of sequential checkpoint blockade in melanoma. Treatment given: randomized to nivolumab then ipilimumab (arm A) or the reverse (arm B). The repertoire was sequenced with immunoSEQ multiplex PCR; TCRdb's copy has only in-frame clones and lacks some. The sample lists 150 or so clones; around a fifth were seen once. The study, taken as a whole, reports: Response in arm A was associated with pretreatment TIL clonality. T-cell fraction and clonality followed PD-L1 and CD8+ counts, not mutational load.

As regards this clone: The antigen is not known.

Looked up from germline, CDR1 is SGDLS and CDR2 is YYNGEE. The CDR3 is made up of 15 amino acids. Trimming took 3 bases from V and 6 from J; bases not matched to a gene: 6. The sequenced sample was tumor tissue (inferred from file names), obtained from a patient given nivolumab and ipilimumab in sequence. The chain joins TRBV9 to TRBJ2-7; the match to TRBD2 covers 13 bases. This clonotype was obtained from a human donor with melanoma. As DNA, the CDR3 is TGTGCCAGCAGCGGGACTAGCGGGAGAGGGGGCGAGCAGTACTTC. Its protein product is CASSGTSGRGGEQYF.